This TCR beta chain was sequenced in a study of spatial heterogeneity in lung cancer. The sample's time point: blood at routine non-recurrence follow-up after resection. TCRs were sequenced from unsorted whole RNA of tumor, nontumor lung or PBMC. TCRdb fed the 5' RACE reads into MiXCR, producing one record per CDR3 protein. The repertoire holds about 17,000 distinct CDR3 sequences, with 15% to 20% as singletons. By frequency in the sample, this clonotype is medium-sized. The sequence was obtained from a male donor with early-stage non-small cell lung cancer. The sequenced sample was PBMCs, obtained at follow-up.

The CDR3 DNA reads as TGCAGTGCTAGAGATTTCCCGGGGAGCAATCAGCCCCAGCATTTT. Amino acid sequence: CSARDFPGSNQPQHF. The V gene is TRBV20-1, the J gene TRBJ1-5; no reliable D call. The CDR3 loop spans 15 amino acids. V dropped 0 bases and J dropped 1 base, with 10 bases sitting between them. Germline CDR1 and CDR2: DFQATT and SNEGSKA (reference sequence).